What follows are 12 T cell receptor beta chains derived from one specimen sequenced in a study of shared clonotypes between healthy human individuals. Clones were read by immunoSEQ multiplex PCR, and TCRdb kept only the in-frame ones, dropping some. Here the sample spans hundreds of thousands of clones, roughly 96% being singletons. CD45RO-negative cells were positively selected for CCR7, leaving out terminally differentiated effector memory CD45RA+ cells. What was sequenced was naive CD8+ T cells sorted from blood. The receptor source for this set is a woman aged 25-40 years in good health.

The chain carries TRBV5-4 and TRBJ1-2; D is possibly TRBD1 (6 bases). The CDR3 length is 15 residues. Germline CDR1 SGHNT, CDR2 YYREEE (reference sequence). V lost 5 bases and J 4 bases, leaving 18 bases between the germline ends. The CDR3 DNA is TGTGCCAGCAGTTTGAGGGGGGAGGAGGCCTATGGCTACACCTTC. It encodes CASSLRGEEAYGYTF.

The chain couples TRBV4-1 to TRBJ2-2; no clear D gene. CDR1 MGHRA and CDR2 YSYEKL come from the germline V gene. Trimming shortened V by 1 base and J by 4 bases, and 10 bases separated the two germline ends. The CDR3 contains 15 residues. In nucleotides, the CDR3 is TGCGCCAGCAGCCAAGGGCCCCAGGCCACCGGGGAGCTGTTTTTT. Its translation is CASSQGPQATGELFF.

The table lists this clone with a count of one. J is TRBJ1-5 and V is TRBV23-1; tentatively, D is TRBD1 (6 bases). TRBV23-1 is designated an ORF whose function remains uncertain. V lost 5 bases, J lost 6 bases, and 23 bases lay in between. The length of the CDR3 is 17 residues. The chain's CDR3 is CASSSLRGHGEGQPQHF. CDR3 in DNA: TGCGCCAGCAGTTCCCTCAGGGGACATGGAGAAGGTCAGCCCCAGCATTTT.

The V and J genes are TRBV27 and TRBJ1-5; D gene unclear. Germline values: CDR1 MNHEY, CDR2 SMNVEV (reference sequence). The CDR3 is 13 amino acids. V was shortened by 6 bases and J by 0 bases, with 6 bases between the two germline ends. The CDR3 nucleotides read TGTGCCAGCAGGAGGGTTAGCAATCAGCCCCAGCATTTT. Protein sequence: CASRRVSNQPQHF.

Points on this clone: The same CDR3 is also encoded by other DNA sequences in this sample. The CDR3 bases are TGTGCCAGCAGTTTAAGTCGGGGTTACGAGCAGTACTTC. Translated, it gives CASSLSRGYEQYF. This chain links TRBV27 with TRBJ2-7, with a tentative D call TRBD2 (5 bases). This CDR3 has 13 residues. V was cut by 2 bases and J by 4 bases, with 9 bases left in between. CDR1 and CDR2 from the germline V gene are MNHEY and SMNVEV (reference sequence).

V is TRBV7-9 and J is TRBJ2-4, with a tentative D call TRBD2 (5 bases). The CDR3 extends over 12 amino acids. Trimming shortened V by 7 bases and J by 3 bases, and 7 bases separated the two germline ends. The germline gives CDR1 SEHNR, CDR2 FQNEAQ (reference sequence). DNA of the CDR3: TGTGCCAGCAAAGACTACAAAAACATTCAGTACTTC. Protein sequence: CASKDYKNIQYF.

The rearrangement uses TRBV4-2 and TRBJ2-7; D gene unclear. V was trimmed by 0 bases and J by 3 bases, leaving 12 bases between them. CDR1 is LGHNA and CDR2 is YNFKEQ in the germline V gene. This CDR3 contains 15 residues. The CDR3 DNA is TGTGCCAGCAGCCAAGATTTTGGGGAAAGCTACGAGCAGTACTTC. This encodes CASSQDFGESYEQYF.

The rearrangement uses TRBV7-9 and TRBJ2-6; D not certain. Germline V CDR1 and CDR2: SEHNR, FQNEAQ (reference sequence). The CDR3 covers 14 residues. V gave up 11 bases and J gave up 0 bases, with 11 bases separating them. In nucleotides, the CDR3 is TGTGCCGGAGAGCTCCCCTCTGGGGCCAACGTCCTGACTTTC. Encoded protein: CAGELPSGANVLTF.

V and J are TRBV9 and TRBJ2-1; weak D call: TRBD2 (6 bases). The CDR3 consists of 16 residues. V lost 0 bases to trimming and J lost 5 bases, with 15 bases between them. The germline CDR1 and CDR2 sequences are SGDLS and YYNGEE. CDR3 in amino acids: CASSVGSGWGHNEQFF. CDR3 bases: TGTGCCAGCAGCGTAGGGAGCGGGTGGGGTCACAATGAGCAGTTCTTC.

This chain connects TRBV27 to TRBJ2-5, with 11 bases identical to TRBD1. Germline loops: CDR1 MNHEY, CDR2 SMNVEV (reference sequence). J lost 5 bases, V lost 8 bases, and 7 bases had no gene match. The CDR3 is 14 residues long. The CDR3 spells CASGQGARWETQYF. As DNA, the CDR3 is TGTGCCAGCGGACAGGGGGCGCGTTGGGAGACCCAGTACTTC.

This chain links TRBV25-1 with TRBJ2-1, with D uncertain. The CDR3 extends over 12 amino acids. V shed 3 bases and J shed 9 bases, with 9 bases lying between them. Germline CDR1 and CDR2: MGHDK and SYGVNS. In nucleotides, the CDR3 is TGTGCCAGCAGTGACGATGTAGGTGAGCAGTTCTTC. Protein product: CASSDDVGEQFF.

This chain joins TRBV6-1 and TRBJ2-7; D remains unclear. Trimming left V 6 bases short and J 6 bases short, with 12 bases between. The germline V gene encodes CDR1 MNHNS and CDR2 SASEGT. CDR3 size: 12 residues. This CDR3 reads CASSLPFAEQYF. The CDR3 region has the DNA TGTGCCAGCAGCCTACCTTTCGCCGAGCAGTACTTC.